Presented here are 10 T cell receptor beta chains from one specimen sequenced in a study of early T cells in non-severe SARS-CoV-2 infection. TCRdb used MiXCR to reprocess the 5' RACE reads, holding one entry per CDR3 protein. The sample lists 60,000 or so distinct CDR3 sequences, 11% occurring once. The sequencing input was whole blood. The receptors stem from an adult who was a healthcare worker with PCR-confirmed SARS-CoV-2 infection or an uninfected control (not recorded which).

V is TRBV30 and J is TRBJ2-1, with D unclear. Per the germline V gene, CDR1 is GTSNPN and CDR2 is SVGIG (reference sequence). The length of the CDR3 is 11 residues. V lost 8 bases to trimming and J lost 5 bases, with 10 bases between them. The DNA of the CDR3 is TGTGCCCTCGGGCCAGACAATGAGCAGTTCTTC. It specifies CALGPDNEQFF. Full variable domain (outside the CDR3, taken from reference TRBV30 and TRBJ2-1): SQTIHQWPATLVQPVGSPLSLECTVEGTSNPNLYWYRQAAGRGLQLLFYSVGIGQISSEVPQNLSASRPQDRQFILSSKKLLLSDSGFYLCALGPDNEQFFGPGTRLTVL.

Many counts were recorded for this clonotype. CDR3 nucleotides: TGCGCCAGCACGGACGGGGTGAAGACCCAGTACTTC. Translation gives CASTDGVKTQYF. The J gene is TRBJ2-5, the V gene TRBV10-2, with a tentative D call TRBD2 (5 bases). Germline CDR1 reads WSHSY; CDR2 reads SAAADI. Trimming pared 7 bases from V and 6 bases from J, leaving 12 bases between. This CDR3 comprises 12 residues.

This clonotype was counted ten times or more. CDR3 region: CACWDGAYEQYF. CDR3 nucleotides: TGTGCTTGCTGGGACGGAGCCTACGAGCAGTACTTC. The chain recombines TRBV30 with TRBJ2-7; D may correspond to TRBD1 or TRBD2 (5 bases each). The CDR3 has 12 residues. Germline loops: CDR1 GTSNPN, CDR2 SVGIG (reference sequence).

The table lists this clonotype with a few counts. The V and J genes are TRBV19 and TRBJ1-6; unclear D gene. The V end lost 9 bases, the J end lost 7 bases, and 7 bases lay between the germline ends. CDR1 and CDR2 from the germline V gene are LNHDA and SQIVND (reference sequence). The CDR3 is 11 amino acids. This CDR3 is CASSQNSPLHF. The DNA of the CDR3 is TGTGCCAGCTCACAAAATTCACCCCTCCACTTT.

Notes on this clonotype: The conserved phenylalanine or tryptophan is not found at the CDR3 terminus, so this likely reflects a read error. The J gene is TRBJ2-3, the V gene TRBV29-1; TRBD1 or TRBD2 may be the D gene (7 bases each). The germline V gene has CDR1 SQVTM and CDR2 ANQGSEA. Between the trimmed V and J ends, which lost 3 bases and 3 bases, there was a span of 22 bases. The CDR3 covers 17 residues. The CDR3 DNA sequence: TGCAGCGTTGACAACCTTCCAGGGGGGGGGGCAACAGATACGCAGTATTCT. Its translation: CSVDNLPGGGATDTQYS.

There are a few counts of this clonotype. The V gene is TRBV5-4, the J gene TRBJ2-2, with D possibly being TRBD2 (6 bases). Looked up from germline, CDR1 is SGHNT and CDR2 is YYREEE (reference sequence). The CDR3 extends over 15 amino acids. The V end lost 4 bases, the J end lost 0 bases, and 10 bases lay between the germline ends. This chain's CDR3 is CASSMGLPNTGELFF. CDR3 coding DNA: TGTGCCAGCAGCATGGGACTTCCGAACACCGGGGAGCTGTTTTTT.

This clonotype was counted between two and nine times. One end of the junction is discordant with germline, which a read error may explain. The chain carries TRBV7-7 and TRBJ2-3, with 8 bases aligning to TRBD2. Per germline, CDR1 SSHAT and CDR2 FNYEAQ (reference sequence). The CDR3 runs 15 residues. The CDR3 DNA is TGTGCTAGCAGCTTAACGGGGGGGCCAACAGATACGCAGTATTTT. Amino acid sequence: CASSLTGGPTDTQYF.

This clonotype was detected only a few times. The chain carries TRBV7-8 and TRBJ2-1; 8 bases match TRBD2. CDR1 SGHVS and CDR2 FQNEAQ come from the germline V gene. The CDR3 runs to 15 residues. The V gene end was trimmed by 1 base and the J gene end by 4 bases; junction bases not matched to a gene: 3. This CDR3 reads CASSLVPGGYNEQFF. The DNA of the CDR3 is TGTGCCAGCAGCTTAGTTCCGGGGGGGTACAATGAGCAGTTCTTC.

This clonotype was observed at least ten times. The chain uses TRBV20-1 and TRBJ2-7; D is undetermined. Between the trimmed V and J ends, which lost 3 bases and 2 bases, there was a span of 8 bases. In germline, CDR1 is DFQATT, CDR2 SNEGSKA (reference sequence). This CDR3 comprises 12 residues. As DNA, the CDR3 is TGCAGTGCTAGCGGCGTCACCTACGAGCAGTACTTC. Its protein is CSASGVTYEQYF.

Here the CDR3 DNA reads TGCAGTGCTAGTGGGCAGGGGGCGTGGGAGCAGTACTTC. Its protein product is CSASGQGAWEQYF. V is TRBV20-1 and J is TRBJ2-7; 8 bases fit TRBD1. Germline CDR1 is DFQATT and CDR2 is SNEGSKA (reference sequence). J was trimmed by 7 bases and V by 3 bases; bases with no gene match: 8. This CDR3 comprises 13 residues.